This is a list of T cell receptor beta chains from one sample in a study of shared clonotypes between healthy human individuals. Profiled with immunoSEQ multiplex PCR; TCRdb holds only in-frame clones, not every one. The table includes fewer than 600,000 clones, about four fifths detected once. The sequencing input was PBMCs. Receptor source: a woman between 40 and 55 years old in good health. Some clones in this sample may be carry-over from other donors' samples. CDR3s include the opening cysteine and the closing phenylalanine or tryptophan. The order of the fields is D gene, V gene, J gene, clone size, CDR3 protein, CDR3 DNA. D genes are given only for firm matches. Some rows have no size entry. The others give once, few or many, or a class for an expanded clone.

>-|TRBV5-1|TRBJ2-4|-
CASSSDFREAKNIQYF
TGCGCCAGCAGCTCAGACTTTCGGGAAGCCAAAAACATTCAGTACTTC
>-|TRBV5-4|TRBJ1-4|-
CASSLAGGEKLFF
TGTGCCAGCAGCTTGGCCGGGGGGGAAAAACTGTTTTTT
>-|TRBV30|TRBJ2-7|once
CAWNSRTFEQYF
TGTGCCTGGAACAGTCGGACGTTCGAGCAGTACTTC
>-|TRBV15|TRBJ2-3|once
CATSTTSGYTDTQYF
TGTGCCACCAGCACCACAAGCGGTTACACAGATACGCAGTATTTT
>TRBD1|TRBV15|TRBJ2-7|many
CATSRGAAGGFNYEQYF
TGTGCCACCAGCAGAGGGGCGGCAGGGGGCTTCAACTACGAGCAGTACTTC
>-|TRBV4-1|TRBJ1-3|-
CASSQDVAGAQGNTIYF
TGCGCCAGCAGCCAAGACGTCGCAGGGGCGCAAGGAAACACCATATATTTT
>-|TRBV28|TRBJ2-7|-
CASSLGRKSYEQYF
TGTGCCAGCAGTTTAGGACGGAAATCCTACGAGCAGTACTTC
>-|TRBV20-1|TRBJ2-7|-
CSAREGYEQYF
TGCAGTGCTAGAGAGGGGTACGAGCAGTACTTC
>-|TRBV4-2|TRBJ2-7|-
CASSQTVGSLDEQYF
TGTGCCAGCAGCCAAACTGTGGGGTCGCTAGACGAGCAGTACTTC
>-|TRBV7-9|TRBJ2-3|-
CASSLVRGNTDTQYF
TGTGCCAGCAGCTTAGTCCGTGGAAACACAGATACGCAGTATTTT
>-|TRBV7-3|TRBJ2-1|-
CASSLRVRSEQFF
TGTGCCAGCAGCTTAAGGGTTAGATCTGAGCAGTTCTTC
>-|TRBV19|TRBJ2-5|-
CASRLHRGETQYF
TGTGCCAGTAGACTCCACAGAGGAGAGACCCAGTACTTC
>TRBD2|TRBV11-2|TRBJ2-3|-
CASSPGLVSDTQYF
TGTGCCAGCAGCCCCGGACTAGTTTCAGATACGCAGTATTTT
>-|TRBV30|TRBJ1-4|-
CAWSQDSNGGKLFF
TGTGCCTGGAGCCAGGACTCTAACGGAGGAAAACTGTTTTTT
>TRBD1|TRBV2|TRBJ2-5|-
CASSRDRGSQETQYF
TGTGCCAGCAGTCGGGACAGGGGAAGCCAAGAGACCCAGTACTTC
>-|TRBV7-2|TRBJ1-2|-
CASSPNGGAGGYTF
TGTGCCAGCAGCCCAAACGGGGGGGCTGGTGGCTACACCTTC
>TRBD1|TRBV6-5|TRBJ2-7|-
CASRLDRGQYEQYF
TGTGCCAGCAGGCTAGACAGGGGGCAATACGAGCAGTACTTC
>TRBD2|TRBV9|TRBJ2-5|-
CASSVFAEAGRETQYF
TGTGCCAGCAGCGTATTTGCCGAGGCGGGGAGGGAAACCCAGTACTTC
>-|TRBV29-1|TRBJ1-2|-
CSVAEGPRYGYTF
TGCAGCGTTGCTGAGGGACCTCGCTATGGCTACACCTTC
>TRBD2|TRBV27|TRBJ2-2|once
CATGLAGGPDGELFF
TGTGCCACCGGACTAGCGGGAGGGCCGGACGGGGAGCTGTTTTTT
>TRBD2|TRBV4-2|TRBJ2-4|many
CASSQDSGRVTKNIQYF
TGTGCCAGCAGCCAAGATAGCGGGAGGGTAACCAAAAACATTCAGTACTTC
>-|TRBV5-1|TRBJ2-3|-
CASSSGSTDTQYF
TGCGCCAGCAGCTCAGGTAGCACAGATACGCAGTATTTT
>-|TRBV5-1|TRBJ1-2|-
CASSLGQDSYGYTF
TGCGCCAGCAGCTTGGGCCAAGATTCCTATGGCTACACCTTC
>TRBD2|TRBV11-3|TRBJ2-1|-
CASSLDRLAPYNEQFF
TGTGCCAGCAGCTTAGACCGACTAGCGCCCTACAATGAGCAGTTCTTC
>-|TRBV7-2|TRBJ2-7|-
CASSLGLWYEQYF
TGTGCCAGCAGCTTAGGGCTGTGGTACGAGCAGTACTTC
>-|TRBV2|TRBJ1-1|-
CASTELGNTEAFF
TGTGCCAGCACTGAGTTGGGAAACACTGAAGCTTTCTTT
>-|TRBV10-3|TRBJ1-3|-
CAISESGGSGNTIYF
TGTGCCATCAGTGAGTCAGGGGGGAGTGGAAACACCATATATTTT
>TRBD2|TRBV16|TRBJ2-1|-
CASSETSGAAGFF
TGTGCCAGCAGCGAGACTAGCGGGGCGGCGGGGTTCTTC
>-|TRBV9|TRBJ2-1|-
CASSVNGYHNEQFF
TGTGCCAGCAGCGTAAATGGCTACCACAATGAGCAGTTCTTC
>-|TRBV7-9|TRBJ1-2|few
CASSPWTDSYGYTF
TGTGCCAGCAGCCCTTGGACAGATTCCTATGGCTACACCTTC
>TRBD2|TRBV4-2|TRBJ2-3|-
CASSQEAGSGRSDTQYF
TGTGCCAGCAGCCAAGAGGCCGGTAGCGGGAGGTCAGATACGCAGTATTTT
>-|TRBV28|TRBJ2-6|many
CASSLLRDTGANVLTF
TGTGCCAGCAGTTTATTACGGGATACTGGGGCCAACGTCCTGACTTTC
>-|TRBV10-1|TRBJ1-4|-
CASSEEQFGGKLFF
TGCGCCAGCAGTGAGGAACAGTTTGGTGGAAAACTGTTTTTT
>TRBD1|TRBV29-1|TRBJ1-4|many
CSVQPGQDNEKLFF
TGCAGCGTTCAACCGGGACAGGATAATGAAAAACTGTTTTTT
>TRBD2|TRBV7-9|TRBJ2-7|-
CASSLARGSIREQYF
TGTGCCAGCAGCTTGGCCCGCGGGAGCATCCGCGAGCAGTACTTC
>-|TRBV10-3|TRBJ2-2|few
CATSGTQELGELFF
TGTGCCACCTCCGGGACTCAGGAGTTGGGGGAGCTGTTTTTT
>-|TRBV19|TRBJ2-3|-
CASSISGGGPGTQYF
TGTGCCAGTAGTATATCCGGCGGGGGCCCCGGTACGCAGTATTTT
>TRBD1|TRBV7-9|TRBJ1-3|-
CASSHGQGLSGNTIYF
TGTGCCAGCAGCCATGGACAGGGTCTCTCTGGAAACACCATATATTTT
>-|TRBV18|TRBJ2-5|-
CASSPDGQETQYF
TGTGCCAGCTCACCAGACGGACAAGAGACCCAGTACTTC
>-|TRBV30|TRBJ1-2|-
CAWSVSYGYTF
TGTGCCTGGAGTGTTAGCTATGGCTACACCTTC
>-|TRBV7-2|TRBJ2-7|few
CASRPPSGSYEQYF
TGTGCCAGCAGACCACCCTCCGGGTCCTACGAGCAGTACTTC
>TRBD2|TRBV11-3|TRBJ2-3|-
CASSLAASGGTDTQYF
TGTGCCAGCAGCTTAGCTGCTAGCGGGGGCACAGATACGCAGTATTTT
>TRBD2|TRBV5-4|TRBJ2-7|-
CASSQGLVDGEQYF
TGTGCCAGCAGCCAAGGACTAGTCGATGGCGAGCAGTACTTC
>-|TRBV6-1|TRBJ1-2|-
CASIFDGTNYGYTF
TGTGCCAGCATATTCGACGGGACCAACTATGGCTACACCTTC
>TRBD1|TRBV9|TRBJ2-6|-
CASSPTIDSMGQGVANVLTF
TGTGCCAGCAGCCCAACAATCGATTCAATGGGACAGGGGGTGGCCAACGTCCTGACTTTC
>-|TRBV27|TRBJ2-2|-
CATSQLPTGELFF
TGTGCCACCTCCCAACTGCCGACCGGGGAGCTGTTTTTT
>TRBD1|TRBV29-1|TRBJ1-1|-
CSARTGGNTEAFF
TGCAGCGCCCGGACAGGGGGGAACACTGAAGCTTTCTTT
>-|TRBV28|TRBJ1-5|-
CASSIPSRVRGNQPQHF
TGTGCCAGCAGTATCCCCTCTCGGGTGAGGGGCAATCAGCCCCAGCATTTT